This T cell receptor beta chain is from a study of cytomegalovirus exposure and HLA in healthy donors. Amplification used 60 Vbeta primers and 13 Jbeta primers. Libraries were prepared by immunoSEQ multiplex PCR; TCRdb keeps only in-frame clonotypes and omits some of them. The table includes about 110,000 clones, approximately 81% detected once. Sequencing was performed on PBMCs. The receptor comes from a woman aged 18-35 years in good health and CMV-seropositive.

CDR3 sequence (DNA): TGCGCCAGCAGAGAGGGTTGGGCCTACGAGCAGTACTTC. Translated, it gives CASREGWAYEQYF. The chain has TRBV5-1 and TRBJ2-7; perhaps TRBD2 as D (5 bases). The CDR3 spans 13 residues. Trimming took off 5 bases at V and 2 bases at J, with 11 bases between the two ends. Per the germline V gene, CDR1 is SGHRS and CDR2 is YFSETQ.